This TCR beta chain comes out of a study of CD4+ T cells in melanoma. This clone has only a few counts. The antigen remains unidentified. Looked up from germline, CDR1 is GTSNPN and CDR2 is SVGIG (reference sequence). V shed 4 bases and J 2 bases; nucleotides not matched to a gene: 8. The CDR3 totals 15 residues. Study-level findings and limits: A reported correlation linked neoantigen-specific CD4+ T cells to CD8+, macrophage and B cell function. Diverse differentiation states were reported for melanoma neoantigen-specific CD4+ T cells.

The table came from immunoSEQ multiplex PCR; TCRdb's copy has only in-frame clones and leaves some out. The table has 7,200 or so clones, approximately 70% seen once. Sequencing input: cells from a culture (not recorded whether cultured in vitro). This rearrangement joins TRBV30 to TRBJ2-3; 8 nucleotides align to TRBD2. This TCR was recovered from a human donor with melanoma. The CDR3 bases are TGTGCCTGGATAGGCGCGGGGGGCCCCACAGATACGCAGTATTTT. Residues: CAWIGAGGPTDTQYF.